This TCR beta chain is from a study of PD-1 blockade in mismatch repair-deficient tumors (dated by TCRdb to about 2017). A note on the overall study: Between September 2013 and 2016, the trial enrolled about 86 consecutive patients with approximately eleven mismatch repair-deficient cancer types, every one of whom had been previously treated and was progressing. Tumor-associated T cell clones in the peripheral blood of patients responding to PD-1 blockade were tracked using deep sequencing of TCR CDR3 regions. Results the study describes overall, beyond this receptor: Rapid expansion after pembrolizumab followed by contraction, generally before radiologic responses, was shown by tumor-resident clones, which were often undetectable in blood before treatment.

Notes on this clone: Its recognized antigen is unknown. Base quality data are lacking; no much larger clone is found one base away.

Library method: the immunoSEQ multiplex PCR assay. TCRdb took over this immuneACCESS table, retaining in-frame rearrangements with V and J assigned. Such tables are incomplete; in checked studies, under half of the missing clones stem from an unresolved V gene, and the remainder is unexplained. The sample contains about 120,000 clones, almost 90% of them found a single time. Approximately 10% of the sample rests with the top ten. Trimming costs V 4 bases and J 2 bases, and their ends lie 17 bases apart. CDR1 SGHNT and CDR2 YENEEA are derived from the germline V gene. The CDR3 spans 16 residues, from the cysteine through the phenylalanine. Just CDR3 DNA is preserved here, 48 bases in frame from base 1. For every enrolled patient, mismatch repair deficiency was confirmed by either polymerase chain reaction or immunohistochemistry. TCR sequencing was performed for a few patients who responded to pembrolizumab therapy. The phase II trial prospectively tested pembrolizumab PD-1 blockade in advanced mismatch repair-deficient cancers regardless of tissue of origin. Peripheral blood T cell samples were collected serially, before PD-1 blockade began and at several time points afterward. Blood sampling times were expressed in weeks after the first pembrolizumab dose.

This receptor chain uses TRBV11-3 and TRBJ1-2; too little of a D gene remains to name it. This clonotype originated in an adult with mismatch repair-deficient cancer. Sequenced material: peripheral blood, taken approximately 70 weeks after starting pembrolizumab. This receptor carries the CDR3 CASSSEDSKRNYGYTF. The DNA sequence is given as TGTGCCAGCAGCTCGGAGGACTCCAAACGGAACTATGGCTACACCTTC. The CDR3 plus the reference TRBV11-3 and TRBJ1-2 genes for the other parts give the full variable domain: EAGVVQSPRYKIIEKKQPVAFWCNPISGHNTLYWYLQNLGQGPELLIRYENEEAVDDSQLPKDRFSAERLKGVDSTLKIQPAELGDSAVYLCASSSEDSKRNYGYTFGSGTRLTVV.